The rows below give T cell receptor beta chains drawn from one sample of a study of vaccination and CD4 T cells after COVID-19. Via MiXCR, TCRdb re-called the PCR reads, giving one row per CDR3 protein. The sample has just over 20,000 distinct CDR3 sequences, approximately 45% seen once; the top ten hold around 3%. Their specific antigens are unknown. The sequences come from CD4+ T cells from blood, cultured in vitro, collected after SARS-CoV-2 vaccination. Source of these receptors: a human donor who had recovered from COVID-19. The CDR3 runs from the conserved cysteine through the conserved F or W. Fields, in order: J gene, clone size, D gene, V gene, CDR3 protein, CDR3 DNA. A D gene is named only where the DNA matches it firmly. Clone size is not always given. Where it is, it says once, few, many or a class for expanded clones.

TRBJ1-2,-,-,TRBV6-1,CASSPGGGNYGYTF,TGTGCCAGCAGCCCCGGCGGGGGGAACTATGGCTACACCTTC
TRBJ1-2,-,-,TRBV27,CASSLLGGRTYGYTF,TGTGCCAGCAGTTTATTGGGGGGGCGAACCTATGGCTACACCTTC
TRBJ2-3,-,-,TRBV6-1,CASSRGPVFGTQYF,TGTGCCAGCAGCAGGGGACCGGTTTTTGGTACGCAGTATTTT
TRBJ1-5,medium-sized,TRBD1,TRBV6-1,CASSDDRGRNQPQHF,TGTGCCAGCAGCGACGACAGGGGACGAAATCAGCCCCAGCATTTT
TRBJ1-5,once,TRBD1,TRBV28,CASRRQGAGHQPQHF,TGTGCCAGCAGGCGCCAGGGGGCGGGCCATCAGCCCCAGCATTTT
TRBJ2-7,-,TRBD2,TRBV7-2,CASSLVGTSGGAGNEQYF,TGTGCCAGCAGCTTAGTTGGGACTAGCGGGGGGGCCGGGAACGAGCAGTACTTC
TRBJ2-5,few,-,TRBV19,CASRSPSLETQYF,TGTGCCAGTAGAAGCCCTTCTCTAGAGACCCAGTACTTC
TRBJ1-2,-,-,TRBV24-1,CATSTLWDVNYGYTF,TGTGCCACCAGTACACTATGGGACGTTAACTATGGCTACACCTTC
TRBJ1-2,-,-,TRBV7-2,CASSSEQGTNYGYTF,TGTGCCAGCAGCTCGGAACAGGGCACCAACTATGGCTACACCTTC
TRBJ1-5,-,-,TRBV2,CASSERGSNQPQHF,TGTGCCAGCAGTGAAAGGGGTTCCAATCAGCCCCAGCATTTT
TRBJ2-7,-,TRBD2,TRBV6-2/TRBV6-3,CATISGTSASYEQYF,TGTGCCACCATATCCGGGACTAGCGCATCCTACGAGCAGTACTTC
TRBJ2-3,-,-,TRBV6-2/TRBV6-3,CASSHGDTQYF,TGTGCCAGCAGCCACGGGGATACGCAGTATTTT
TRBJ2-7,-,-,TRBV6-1,CASSDVGSYEQYF,TGTGCCAGCAGTGATGTGGGGTCCTACGAGCAGTACTTC
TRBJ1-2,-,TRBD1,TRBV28,CASTGVNYGYTF,TGTGCCAGTACAGGGGTGAACTATGGCTACACCTTC
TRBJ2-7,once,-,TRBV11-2,CASSVLDEQYF,TGTGCCAGCAGCGTCCTCGACGAGCAGTACTTC
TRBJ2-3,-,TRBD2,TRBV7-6,CASSLVGLAGGPPDTQYF,TGTGCCAGCAGCTTAGTAGGCCTAGCGGGAGGGCCCCCAGATACGCAGTATTTT
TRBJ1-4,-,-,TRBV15,CATSRDRRGTNEKLFF,TGTGCCACCAGCAGAGATCGAAGGGGCACTAATGAAAAACTGTTTTTT
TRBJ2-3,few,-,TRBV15,CATSRDLPGSGTDTQYF,TGTGCCACCAGCAGAGATCTCCCGGGGTCCGGCACAGATACGCAGTATTTT
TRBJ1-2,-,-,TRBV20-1,CSALQGLYGYTF,TGCAGTGCTCTTCAGGGGCTCTATGGCTACACCTTC
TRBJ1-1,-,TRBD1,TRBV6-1,CASRRESKGTGGMNTEAFF,TGTGCCAGCAGACGCGAGAGTAAGGGGACAGGGGGAATGAACACTGAAGCTTTCTTT
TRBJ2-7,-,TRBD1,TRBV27,CASRRAGTGTYEQYF,TGTGCCAGCAGAAGAGCCGGGACAGGGACTTACGAGCAGTACTTC
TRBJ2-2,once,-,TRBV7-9,CASSSPSGGELFF,TGTGCCAGCAGCTCACCGTCGGGCGGGGAGCTGTTTTTT
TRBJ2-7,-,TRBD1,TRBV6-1,CATRDRGPYEQYF,TGTGCCACCCGGGACAGGGGGCCCTACGAGCAGTACTTC
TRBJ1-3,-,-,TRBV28,CASSFLGSSGNTIYF,TGTGCCAGCAGTTTTCTAGGGAGCTCTGGAAACACCATATATTTT
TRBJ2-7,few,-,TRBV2,CASSDSGPYEQYF,TGTGCCAGCAGTGATTCGGGTCCGTACGAGCAGTACTTC
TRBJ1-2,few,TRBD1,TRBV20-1,CSARDGQGGYGYTF,TGCAGTGCTAGAGACGGACAGGGAGGCTATGGCTACACCTTC
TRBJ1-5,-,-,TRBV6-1,CAHSVNSNQPQHF,TGTGCCCATTCAGTAAATAGCAATCAGCCCCAGCATTTT
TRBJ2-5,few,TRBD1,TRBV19,CASSPGTGTGTQYF,TGTGCCAGTAGTCCTGGGACAGGGACCGGGACCCAGTACTTC
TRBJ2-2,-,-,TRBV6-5,CASSYFRGTGELFF,TGTGCCAGCAGTTACTTTCGCGGCACCGGGGAGCTGTTTTTT
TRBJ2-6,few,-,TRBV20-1,CSAREDWGAGANVLTF,TGCAGTGCTAGAGAGGATTGGGGGGCTGGGGCCAACGTCCTGACTTTC
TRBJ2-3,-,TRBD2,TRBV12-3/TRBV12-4,CASSSSGRGTDTQYF,TGTGCCAGCAGTTCTAGCGGGAGGGGCACAGATACGCAGTATTTT
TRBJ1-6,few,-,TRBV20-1,CSARKTGTQSPLHF,TGCAGTGCTAGGAAAACCGGGACTCAATCACCCCTCCACTTT
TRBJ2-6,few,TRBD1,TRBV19,CASSMKGASSGANVLTF,TGTGCCAGTAGTATGAAGGGGGCCAGCTCTGGGGCCAACGTCCTGACTTTC
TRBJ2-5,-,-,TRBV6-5,CASSYGREETQYF,TGTGCCAGCAGTTACGGCAGAGAAGAGACCCAGTACTTC
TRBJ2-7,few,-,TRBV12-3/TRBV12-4,CASSFSDEQYF,TGTGCCAGCAGTTTCTCCGACGAGCAGTACTTC
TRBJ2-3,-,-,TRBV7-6,CASSLGGQTFTDTQYF,TGTGCCAGCAGCTTGGGTGGACAGACTTTCACAGATACGCAGTATTTT
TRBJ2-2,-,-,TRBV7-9,CASSLGATNTGELFF,TGTGCCAGCAGCTTAGGGGCAACCAACACCGGGGAGCTGTTTTTT
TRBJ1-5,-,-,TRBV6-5,CASSSGKSSQPQHF,TGTGCCAGCAGTTCGGGCAAGAGCAGTCAGCCCCAGCATTTT
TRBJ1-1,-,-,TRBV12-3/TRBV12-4,CASSVLGTPPSNTEAFF,TGTGCCAGCAGTGTCCTCGGGACACCACCCTCTAACACTGAAGCTTTCTTT
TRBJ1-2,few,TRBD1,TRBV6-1,CASSEGTGGYYGYTF,TGTGCCAGCAGTGAAGGGACAGGGGGGTACTATGGCTACACCTTC
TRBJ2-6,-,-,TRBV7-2,CASSLDLGGANVLTF,TGTGCCAGCAGCTTGGACCTGGGGGGGGCCAACGTCCTGACTTTC
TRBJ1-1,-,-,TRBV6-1,CASKVQENTEAFF,TGTGCCAGCAAAGTTCAGGAGAACACTGAAGCTTTCTTT
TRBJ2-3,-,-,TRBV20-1,CSASPGVTDTQYF,TGCAGTGCTAGCCCCGGAGTCACAGATACGCAGTATTTT
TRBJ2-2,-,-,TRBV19,CASSMTGNTGELFF,TGTGCCAGTAGTATGACGGGGAACACCGGGGAGCTGTTTTTT
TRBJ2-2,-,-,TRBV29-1,CSVDTGNTGELFF,TGCAGCGTTGATACAGGGAACACCGGGGAGCTGTTTTTT
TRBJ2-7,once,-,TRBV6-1,CASLNIGSRPYEQYF,TGTGCCAGCCTTAACATTGGGTCTCGACCCTACGAGCAGTACTTC
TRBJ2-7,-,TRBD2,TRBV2,CASSAATAGGLDEQYF,TGTGCCAGCAGCGCTGCCACGGCGGGAGGGCTCGACGAGCAGTACTTC
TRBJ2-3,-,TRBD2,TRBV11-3,CASSPREVRLTDTQYF,TGTGCCAGCAGCCCACGGGAGGTCCGTTTGACAGATACGCAGTATTTT
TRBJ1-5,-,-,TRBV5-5,CASSFDTYSNQPQHF,TGTGCCAGCAGCTTCGACACCTATAGCAATCAGCCCCAGCATTTT
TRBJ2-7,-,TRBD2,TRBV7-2,CASSFRGSSYEQYF,TGTGCCAGCAGCTTTCGCGGGAGCTCCTACGAGCAGTACTTC